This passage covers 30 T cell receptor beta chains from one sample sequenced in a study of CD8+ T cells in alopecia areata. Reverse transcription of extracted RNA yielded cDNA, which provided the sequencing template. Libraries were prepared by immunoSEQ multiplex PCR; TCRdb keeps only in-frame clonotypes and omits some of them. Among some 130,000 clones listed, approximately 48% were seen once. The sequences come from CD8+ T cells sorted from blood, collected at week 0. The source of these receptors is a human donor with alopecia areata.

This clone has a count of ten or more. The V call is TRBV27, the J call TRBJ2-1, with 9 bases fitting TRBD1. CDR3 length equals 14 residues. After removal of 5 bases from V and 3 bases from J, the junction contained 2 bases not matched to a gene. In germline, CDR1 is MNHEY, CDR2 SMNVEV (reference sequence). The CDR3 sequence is CASSRDRDYNEQFF. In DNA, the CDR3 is TGTGCCAGCAGTCGGGACAGGGACTACAATGAGCAGTTCTTC.

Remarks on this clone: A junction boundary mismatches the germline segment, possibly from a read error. The DNA of the CDR3 is TGTGCTAGCAGCTTAGACTGGACCACCGGGGAGCTGTTTTTT. This translates into CASSLDWTTGELFF. The rearrangement joins TRBV7-7 to TRBJ2-2, with D hard to call. The V gene's germline CDR1 is SSHAT and CDR2 FNYEAQ (reference sequence). This CDR3 region has 14 residues.

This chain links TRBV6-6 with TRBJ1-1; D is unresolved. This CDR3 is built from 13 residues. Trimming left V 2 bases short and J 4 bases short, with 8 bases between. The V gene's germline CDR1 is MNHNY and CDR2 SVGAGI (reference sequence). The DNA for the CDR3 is TGTGCCAGCAGTTACAATTCGGGCACTGAAGCTTTCTTT. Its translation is CASSYNSGTEAFF.

CDR3 loop: CAWSVHGEMAKNIQYF. CDR3 bases: TGTGCCTGGAGTGTACACGGGGAAATGGCCAAAAACATTCAGTACTTC. The chain employs TRBV30 and TRBJ2-4; possible D gene TRBD2, 5 bases. The CDR3 totals 16 residues. Per the germline V gene, CDR1 is GTSNPN and CDR2 is SVGIG (reference sequence). V was pared by 0 bases and J by 1 base, with 13 bases between.

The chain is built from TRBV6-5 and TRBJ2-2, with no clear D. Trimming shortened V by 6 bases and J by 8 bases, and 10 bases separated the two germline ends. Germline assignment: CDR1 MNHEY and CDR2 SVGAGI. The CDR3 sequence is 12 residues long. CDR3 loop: CASSSNAGELFF. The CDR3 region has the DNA TGTGCCAGCAGCTCGAATGCGGGGGAGCTGTTTTTT.

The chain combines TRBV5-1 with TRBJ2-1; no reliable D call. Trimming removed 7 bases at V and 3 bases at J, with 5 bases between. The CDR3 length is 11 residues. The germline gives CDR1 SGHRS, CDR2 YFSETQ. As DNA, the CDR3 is TGCGCCAGCGAGAGCTACAATGAGCAGTTCTTC. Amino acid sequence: CASESYNEQFF.

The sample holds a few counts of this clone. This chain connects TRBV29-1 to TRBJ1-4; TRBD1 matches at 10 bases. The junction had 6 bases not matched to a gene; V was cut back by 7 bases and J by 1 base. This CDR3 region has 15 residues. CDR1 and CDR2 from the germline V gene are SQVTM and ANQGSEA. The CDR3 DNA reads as TGCAGCGCCCTCGGGACAGGGGAAACTAATGAAAAACTGTTTTTT. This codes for CSALGTGETNEKLFF.

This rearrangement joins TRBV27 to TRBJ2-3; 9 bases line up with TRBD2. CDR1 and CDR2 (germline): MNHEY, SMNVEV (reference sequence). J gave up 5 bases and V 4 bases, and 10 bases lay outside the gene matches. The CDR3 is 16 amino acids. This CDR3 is CASSSSSGERGDTQYF. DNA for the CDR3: TGTGCCAGCAGTTCGTCTAGCGGGGAAAGGGGAGATACGCAGTATTTT.

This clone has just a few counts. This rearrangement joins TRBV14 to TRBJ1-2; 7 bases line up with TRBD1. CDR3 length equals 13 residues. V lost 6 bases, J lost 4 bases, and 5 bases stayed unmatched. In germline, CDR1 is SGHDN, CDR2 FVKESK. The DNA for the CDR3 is TGTGCCAGCAGACGGACAGGCGGCTATGGCTACACCTTC. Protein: CASRRTGGYGYTF.

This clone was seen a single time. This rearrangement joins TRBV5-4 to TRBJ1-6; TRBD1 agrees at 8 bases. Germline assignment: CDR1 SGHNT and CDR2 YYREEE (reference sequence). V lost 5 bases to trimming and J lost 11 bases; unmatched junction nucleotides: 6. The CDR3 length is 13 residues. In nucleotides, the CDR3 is TGTGCCAGCAGTCAGGACAGGGCTGCACCCCTCCACTTT. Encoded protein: CASSQDRAAPLHF.

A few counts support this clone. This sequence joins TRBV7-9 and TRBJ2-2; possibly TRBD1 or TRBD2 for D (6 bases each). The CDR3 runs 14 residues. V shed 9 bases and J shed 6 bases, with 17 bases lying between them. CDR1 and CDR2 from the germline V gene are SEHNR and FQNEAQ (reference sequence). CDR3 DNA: TGTGCCAGTCAAACAGGGAGGAATGCCGGGGAGCTGTTTTTT. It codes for CASQTGRNAGELFF. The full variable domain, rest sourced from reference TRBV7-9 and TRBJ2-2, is DTGVSQNPRHKITKRGQNVTFRCDPISEHNRLYWYRQTLGQGPEFLTYFQNEAQLEKSRLLSDRFSAERPKGSFSTLEIQRTEQGDSAMYLCASQTGRNAGELFFGEGSRLTVL.

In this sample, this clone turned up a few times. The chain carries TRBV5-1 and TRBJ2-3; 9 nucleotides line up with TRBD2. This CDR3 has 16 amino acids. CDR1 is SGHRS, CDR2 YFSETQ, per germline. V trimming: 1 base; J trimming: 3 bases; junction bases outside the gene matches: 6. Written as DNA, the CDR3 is TGCGCCAGCAGCTTGAGTCCTAGCGGGGTAACAGATACGCAGTATTTT. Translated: CASSLSPSGVTDTQYF.

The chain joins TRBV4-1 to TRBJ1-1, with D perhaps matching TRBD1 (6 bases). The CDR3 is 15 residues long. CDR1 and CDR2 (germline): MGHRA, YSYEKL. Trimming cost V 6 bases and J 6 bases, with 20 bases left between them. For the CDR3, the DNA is TGCGCCAGCAGTCTTCGGGGGGCCAGCATCGCTGAAGCTTTCTTT. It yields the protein CASSLRGASIAEAFF.

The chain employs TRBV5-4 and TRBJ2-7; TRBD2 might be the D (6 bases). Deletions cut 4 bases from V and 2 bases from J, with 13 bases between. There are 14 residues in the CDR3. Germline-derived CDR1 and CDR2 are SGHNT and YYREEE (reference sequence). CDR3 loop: CASSPGGTPYEQYF. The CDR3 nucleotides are TGTGCCAGCAGCCCGGGCGGGACTCCCTACGAGCAGTACTTC.

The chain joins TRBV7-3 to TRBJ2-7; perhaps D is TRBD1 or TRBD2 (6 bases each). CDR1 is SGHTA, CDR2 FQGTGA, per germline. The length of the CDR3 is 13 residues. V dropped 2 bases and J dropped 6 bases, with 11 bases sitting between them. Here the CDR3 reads CASSLVGGPEQYF. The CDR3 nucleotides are TGTGCCAGCAGCTTAGTAGGGGGGCCCGAGCAGTACTTC.

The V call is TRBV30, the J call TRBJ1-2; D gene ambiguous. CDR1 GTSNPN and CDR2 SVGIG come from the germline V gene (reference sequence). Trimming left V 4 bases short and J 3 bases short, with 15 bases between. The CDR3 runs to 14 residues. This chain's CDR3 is CAWIPWEGDYGYTF. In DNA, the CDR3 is TGTGCCTGGATCCCTTGGGAGGGCGACTATGGCTACACCTTC.

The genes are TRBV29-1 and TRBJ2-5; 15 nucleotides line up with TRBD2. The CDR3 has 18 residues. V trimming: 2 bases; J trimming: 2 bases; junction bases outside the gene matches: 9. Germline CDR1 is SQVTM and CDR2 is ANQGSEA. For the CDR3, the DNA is TGCAGCGTTGAAATCCCGGGACTAGCGGGGGGATTTCAAGAGACCCAGTACTTC. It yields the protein CSVEIPGLAGGFQETQYF.

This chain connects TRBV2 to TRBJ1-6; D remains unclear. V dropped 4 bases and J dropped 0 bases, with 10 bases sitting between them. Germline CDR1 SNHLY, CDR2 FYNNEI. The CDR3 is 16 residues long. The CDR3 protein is CASSGWVASYNSPLHF. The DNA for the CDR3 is TGTGCCAGCAGTGGGTGGGTAGCCTCCTATAATTCACCCCTCCACTTT. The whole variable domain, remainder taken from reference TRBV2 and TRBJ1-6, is EPEVTQTPSHQVTQMGQEVILRCVPISNHLYFYWYRQILGQKVEFLVSFYNNEISEKSEIFDDQFSVERPDGSNFTLKIRSTKLEDSAMYFCASSGWVASYNSPLHFGNGTRLTVT.

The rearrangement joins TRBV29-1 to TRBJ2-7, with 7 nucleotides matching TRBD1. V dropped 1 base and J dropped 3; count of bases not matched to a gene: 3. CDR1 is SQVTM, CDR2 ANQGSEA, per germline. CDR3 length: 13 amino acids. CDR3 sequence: CSVEGGTDYEQYF. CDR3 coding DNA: TGCAGCGTTGAAGGGGGGACAGACTACGAGCAGTACTTC.

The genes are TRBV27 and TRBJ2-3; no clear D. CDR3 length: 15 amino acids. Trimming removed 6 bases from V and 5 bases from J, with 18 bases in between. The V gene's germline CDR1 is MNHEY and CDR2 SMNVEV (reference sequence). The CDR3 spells CASRGGAFSEDTQYF. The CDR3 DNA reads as TGTGCCAGCAGGGGTGGAGCATTCTCGGAAGATACGCAGTATTTT.

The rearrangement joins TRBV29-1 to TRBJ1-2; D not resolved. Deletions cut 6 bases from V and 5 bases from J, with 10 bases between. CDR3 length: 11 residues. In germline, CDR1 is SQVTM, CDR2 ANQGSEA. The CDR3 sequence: CSVLGVYGYTF. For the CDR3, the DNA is TGCAGCGTGCTTGGGGTATATGGCTACACCTTC.

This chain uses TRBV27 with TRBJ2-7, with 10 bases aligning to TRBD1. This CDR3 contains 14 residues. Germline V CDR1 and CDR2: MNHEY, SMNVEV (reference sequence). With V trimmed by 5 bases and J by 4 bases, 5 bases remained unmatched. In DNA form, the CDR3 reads TGTGCCAGCAGTACGACAGGGGGCCAATACGAGCAGTACTTC. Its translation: CASSTTGGQYEQYF.

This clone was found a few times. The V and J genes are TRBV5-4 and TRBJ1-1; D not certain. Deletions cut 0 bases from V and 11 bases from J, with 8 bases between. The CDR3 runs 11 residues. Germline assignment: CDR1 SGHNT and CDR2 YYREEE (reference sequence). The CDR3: CASSLAVEAFF. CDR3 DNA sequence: TGTGCCAGCAGCTTGGCGGTCGAGGCTTTCTTT.

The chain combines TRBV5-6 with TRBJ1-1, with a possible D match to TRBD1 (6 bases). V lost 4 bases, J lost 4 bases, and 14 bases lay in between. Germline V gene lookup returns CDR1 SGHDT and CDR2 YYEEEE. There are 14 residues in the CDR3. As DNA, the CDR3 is TGTGCCAGCAGCGGCGATGGGGGGGCCACTGAAGCTTTCTTT. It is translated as CASSGDGGATEAFF.

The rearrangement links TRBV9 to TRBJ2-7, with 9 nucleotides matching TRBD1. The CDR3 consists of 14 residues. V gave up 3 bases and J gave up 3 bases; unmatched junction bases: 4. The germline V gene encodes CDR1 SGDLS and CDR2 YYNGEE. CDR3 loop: CASSEGQGGYEQYF. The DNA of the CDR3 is TGTGCCAGCAGCGAGGGACAGGGAGGCTACGAGCAGTACTTC.

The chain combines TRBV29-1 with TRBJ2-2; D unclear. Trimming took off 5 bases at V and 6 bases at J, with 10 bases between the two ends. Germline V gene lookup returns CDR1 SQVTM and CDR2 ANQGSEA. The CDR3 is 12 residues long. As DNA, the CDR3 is TGCAGCGTTAATCCAGGATCCGGGGAGCTGTTTTTT. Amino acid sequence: CSVNPGSGELFF.

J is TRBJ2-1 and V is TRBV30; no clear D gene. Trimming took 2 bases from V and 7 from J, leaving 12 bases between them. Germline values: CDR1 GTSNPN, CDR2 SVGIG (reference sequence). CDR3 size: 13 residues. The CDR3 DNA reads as TGTGCCTGGAGTTACTCCAGTGATAATGAGCAGTTCTTC. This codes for CAWSYSSDNEQFF.

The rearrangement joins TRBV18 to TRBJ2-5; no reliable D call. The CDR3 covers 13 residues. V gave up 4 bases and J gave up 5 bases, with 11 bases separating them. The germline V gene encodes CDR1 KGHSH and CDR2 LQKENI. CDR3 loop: CASSLISRETQYF. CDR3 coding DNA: TGTGCCAGCTCACTCATTTCCAGGGAGACCCAGTACTTC.

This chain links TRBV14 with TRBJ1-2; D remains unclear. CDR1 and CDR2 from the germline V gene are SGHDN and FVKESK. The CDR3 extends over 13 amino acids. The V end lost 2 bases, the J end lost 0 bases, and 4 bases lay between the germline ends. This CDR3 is CASSQWTNYGYTF. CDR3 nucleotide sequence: TGTGCCAGCAGCCAATGGACTAACTATGGCTACACCTTC.

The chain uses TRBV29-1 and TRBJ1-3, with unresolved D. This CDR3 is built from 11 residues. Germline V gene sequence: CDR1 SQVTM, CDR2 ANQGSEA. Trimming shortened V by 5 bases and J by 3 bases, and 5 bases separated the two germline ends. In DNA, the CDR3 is TGCAGCGTTCCGTTTGGAAACACCATATATTTT. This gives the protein CSVPFGNTIYF. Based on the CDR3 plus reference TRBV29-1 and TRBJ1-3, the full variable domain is SAVISQKPSRDICQRGTSLTIQCQVDSQVTMMFWYRQQPGQSLTLIATANQGSEATYESGFVIDKFPISRPNLTFSTLTVSNMSPEDSSIYLCSVPFGNTIYFGEGSWLTVV.